This passage covers 23 T cell receptor beta chains from one sample sequenced in a study of vaccination and CD4 T cells after COVID-19. Regarding time point: late sampling 161 to 241 days after vaccination in a few convalescent patients. Treatment described: roughly 10-day PBMC culture with coronavirus spike peptide pools or control peptides (ViraFEST assay). Their antigens remain unidentified. Researchers used the Oncomine TCR Beta short-read assay to sequence DNA from cultured CD4+ T cells. One entry per CDR3 protein results from TCRdb running MiXCR on the PCR reads. The table has about 17,000 distinct CDR3 sequences, approximately 50% seen once; the top ten hold 10% to 15%. The sequencing here drew on CD4+ T cells from blood, cultured in vitro, taken about 7 months after SARS-CoV-2 vaccination. Receptor source: a human donor who had recovered from COVID-19.

The CDR3 region is CASRMGPTDTQYF. The CDR3 DNA follows: TGTGCCAGTAGGATGGGGCCCACAGATACGCAGTATTTT. The gene calls are TRBV19 and TRBJ2-3; possible D gene TRBD1, 5 bases. Trimming left V 6 bases short and J 2 bases short, with 9 bases between. CDR1 is LNHDA and CDR2 is SQIVND in the germline V gene (reference sequence). The CDR3 is 13 residues long.

The V call is TRBV5-4, the J call TRBJ2-7, with D tentatively TRBD1 or TRBD2 (5 bases each). CDR1 is SGHNT and CDR2 is YYREEE in the germline V gene (reference sequence). The V end lost 0 bases, the J end lost 1 base, and 11 bases lay between the germline ends. The CDR3 runs to 15 residues. CDR3 bases: TGTGCCAGCAGCTTGGAAGGGACGGCTTCCTACGAGCAGTACTTC. This encodes CASSLEGTASYEQYF.

This clonotype has only a few counts. V gene TRBV15 combines with J gene TRBJ2-1; D is unresolved. Trimming stripped 7 bases from V and 0 bases from J, with 7 bases between. This CDR3 is 13 amino acids long. CDR1 is LNHNV, CDR2 YYDKDF, per germline (reference sequence). The CDR3 coding sequence is TGTGCCACCACAGAGGCCTCCTACAATGAGCAGTTCTTC. This codes for CATTEASYNEQFF.

The rearrangement joins TRBV20-1 to TRBJ2-1, with D perhaps TRBD2 (6 bases). CDR3 length: 14 residues. From germline, CDR1 is DFQATT and CDR2 SNEGSKA (reference sequence). The CDR3 DNA sequence: TGCAGCTCAACGAGGGAGGCGGGGTACAATGAGCAGTTCTTC. Translated: CSSTREAGYNEQFF.

This clonotype has more than one count but fewer than ten. V is TRBV7-6 and J is TRBJ2-7; tentatively, D is TRBD2 (7 bases). This CDR3 comprises 15 residues. Trimming removed 4 bases at V and 7 bases at J, with 20 bases between. The germline V gene encodes CDR1 SGHVS and CDR2 FNYEAQ. Written as DNA, the CDR3 is TGTGCCAGCAGCTGGGGGGGGACAAAGACGGAAGAGCAGTACTTC. Translated: CASSWGGTKTEEQYF.

V is TRBV20-1 and J is TRBJ1-1; possibly TRBD1 for D (6 bases). CDR1 is DFQATT and CDR2 is SNEGSKA in the germline V gene (reference sequence). Trimming shortened V by 6 bases and J by 8 bases, and 19 bases separated the two germline ends. The CDR3 is 13 residues long. In nucleotides, the CDR3 is TGCAGTGCAGTATGGAGGGGGGCAGGGGAAGCTTTCTTT. Translated, it gives CSAVWRGAGEAFF.

V is TRBV20-1 and J is TRBJ2-7; perhaps TRBD1 as D (5 bases). This CDR3 has 13 residues. The germline CDR1 and CDR2 sequences are DFQATT and SNEGSKA (reference sequence). V was pared by 4 bases and J by 3 bases, with 13 bases between. The DNA of the CDR3 is TGCAGTGCTATTACAGGACCCGGCTACGAGCAGTACTTC. It codes for CSAITGPGYEQYF.

This sequence joins TRBV20-1 and TRBJ1-5; a weak D match, TRBD1 (6 bases). Germline V gives CDR1 DFQATT, CDR2 SNEGSKA (reference sequence). The ends were cut back, 0 bases at V and 11 bases at J, with 11 bases in the middle. CDR3 length: 12 residues. CDR3 sequence reads: CSARDPPGAQHF. The CDR3 nucleotides read TGCAGTGCTAGAGACCCCCCAGGGGCCCAGCATTTT.

The V and J genes are TRBV2 and TRBJ2-3; TRBD2 agrees at 7 bases. In germline, CDR1 is SNHLY, CDR2 FYNNEI. The J segment lost 1 base and the V segment lost 7 bases, leaving 5 bases of the junction unmatched. The CDR3 is 14 residues long. The CDR3 DNA reads TGTGCCAGCAAGCGGGGAATAGGCACAGATACGCAGTATTTT. It encodes CASKRGIGTDTQYF.

The rearrangement links TRBV7-9 to TRBJ2-1; 13 bases align to TRBD2. The V gene end was trimmed by 6 bases and the J gene end by 6 bases; junction bases not matched to a gene: 5. CDR3 length: 15 residues. CDR1 and CDR2 (germline): SEHNR, FQNEAQ (reference sequence). CDR3 DNA sequence: TGTGCCAGCAGTCAGGGACTAGCGGGGTCCAATGAGCAGTTCTTC. It specifies CASSQGLAGSNEQFF.

The genes are TRBV20-1 and TRBJ2-7, with unresolved D. Trimming pared 5 bases from V and 4 bases from J, leaving 18 bases between. Germline-derived CDR1 and CDR2 are DFQATT and SNEGSKA (reference sequence). The CDR3 is made up of 14 amino acids. CDR3 sequence reads: CSAVWGPPRYEQYF. The DNA of the CDR3 is TGCAGTGCTGTATGGGGTCCCCCTCGTTACGAGCAGTACTTC.

The chain recombines TRBV12-2 with TRBJ2-3; TRBD1 is the table's D call, not checked against the DNA. TRBV12-2 is shown as a pseudogene. This CDR3 has 14 residues. The chain's CDR3 is CASRRSGGGDTQYF. As DNA, the CDR3 is TGTGCAAGTCGCCGGTCCGGGGGGGGAGATACGCAGTATTTT.

This chain links TRBV19 with TRBJ1-1; tentatively, D is TRBD1 (5 bases). The V gene lost 1 base and the J gene lost 0 bases, with 12 bases spanning the gap. CDR3 length: 16 residues. CDR1 is LNHDA and CDR2 is SQIVND in the germline V gene (reference sequence). CDR3 region: CASSIARTNLNTEAFF. For the CDR3, the DNA is TGTGCCAGTAGTATAGCCCGGACAAATTTGAACACTGAAGCTTTCTTT.

This clonotype was recorded a few times. The CDR3 sequence is CASNPRGNSPLHF. CDR3 sequence (DNA): TGTGCCAGTAATCCAAGAGGTAATTCACCCCTCCACTTT. The gene calls are TRBV19 and TRBJ1-6, with unresolved D. CDR1 is LNHDA, CDR2 SQIVND, per germline (reference sequence). This CDR3 is 13 amino acids long. Trimming stripped 7 bases from V and 6 bases from J, with 10 bases between.

V is TRBV7-2 and J is TRBJ2-7; D is uncertain. V gave up 1 base and J gave up 6 bases, with 16 bases separating them. Germline CDR1 and CDR2: SGHTA and FQGNSA. The CDR3 has 15 residues. For the CDR3, the DNA is TGTGCCAGCAGCTTAGGCTTGGCGGCAACCTGCGAGCAGTACTTC. Encoded protein: CASSLGLAATCEQYF.

The chain uses TRBV20-1 and TRBJ2-3; no firm D call. CDR3 length: 15 amino acids. CDR1 is DFQATT and CDR2 is SNEGSKA in the germline V gene (reference sequence). V dropped 0 bases and J dropped 6 bases, with 16 bases sitting between them. CDR3 amino acids: CSARELGDRADTQYF. The CDR3 DNA is TGCAGTGCTAGAGAACTCGGAGACCGCGCGGATACGCAGTATTTT.

The chain joins TRBV4-1 to TRBJ2-2; D call uncertain. The V gene's germline CDR1 is MGHRA and CDR2 YSYEKL. V lost 1 base, J lost 1 base, and 10 bases lay in between. CDR3 length: 16 amino acids. CDR3 in amino acids: CASSQAPWRNTGELFF. As DNA, the CDR3 is TGCGCCAGCAGCCAAGCCCCGTGGAGGAACACCGGGGAGCTGTTTTTT.

The chain uses TRBV27 and TRBJ1-6; the D gene is possibly TRBD1 (5 bases). V lost 4 bases, J lost 10 bases, and 8 bases lay in between. The CDR3 has 12 amino acids. Per the germline V gene, CDR1 is MNHEY and CDR2 is SMNVEV (reference sequence). The CDR3 nucleotides read TGTGCCAGCAGTTCCCCAGGGTCACCCCTCCACTTT. It is translated as CASSSPGSPLHF.

The chain uses TRBV6-5 and TRBJ2-7; 9 bases are shared with TRBD2. The CDR3 extends over 15 amino acids. CDR1 MNHEY and CDR2 SVGAGI come from the germline V gene. V was pared by 4 bases and J by 0 bases, with 4 bases of the junction left unmatched. In DNA, the CDR3 is TGTGCCAGCAGTTCTATTAGCGGGGGCTCCTACGAGCAGTACTTC. Translating gives CASSSISGGSYEQYF.

The chain uses TRBV11-2 and TRBJ2-6; no reliable D call. This CDR3 has 17 residues. Germline V gene sequence: CDR1 SGHAT, CDR2 FQNNGV. Trimming removed 5 bases at V and 2 bases at J, with 16 bases between. The CDR3 here is CASSPFTGRPGANVLTF. The CDR3 DNA sequence: TGTGCCAGCAGCCCCTTCACTGGAAGGCCTGGGGCCAACGTCCTGACTTTC.

The rearrangement uses TRBV20-1 and TRBJ2-7; maybe TRBD1 (6 bases). The CDR3 runs 13 residues. V shed 4 bases and J shed 4 bases, with 14 bases lying between them. The germline V gene has CDR1 DFQATT and CDR2 SNEGSKA (reference sequence). As DNA, the CDR3 is TGCAGTGCTACTCCGGGACAATCGTACGAGCAGTACTTC. This translates into CSATPGQSYEQYF.

This chain connects TRBV5-1 to TRBJ1-6; D is perhaps TRBD1 (6 bases). The CDR3 is 14 residues long. V gave up 1 base and J gave up 9 bases, with 11 bases separating them. Germline loops: CDR1 SGHRS, CDR2 YFSETQ. Here the CDR3 DNA reads TGCGCCAGCAGCTTGACAGGGCGGGCTTCACCCCTCCACTTT. Its translation is CASSLTGRASPLHF.

This clonotype was detected a few times. The V call is TRBV15, the J call TRBJ2-5, with D possibly TRBD2 on 6 matching bases. The CDR3 contains 15 residues. Between the trimmed V and J ends, which lost 0 bases and 5 bases, there was a span of 13 bases. In germline, CDR1 is LNHNV, CDR2 YYDKDF (reference sequence). For the CDR3, the DNA is TGTGCCACCAGCAGAGATTTAGGAGGGGCTGAGACCCAGTACTTC. This gives the protein CATSRDLGGAETQYF.